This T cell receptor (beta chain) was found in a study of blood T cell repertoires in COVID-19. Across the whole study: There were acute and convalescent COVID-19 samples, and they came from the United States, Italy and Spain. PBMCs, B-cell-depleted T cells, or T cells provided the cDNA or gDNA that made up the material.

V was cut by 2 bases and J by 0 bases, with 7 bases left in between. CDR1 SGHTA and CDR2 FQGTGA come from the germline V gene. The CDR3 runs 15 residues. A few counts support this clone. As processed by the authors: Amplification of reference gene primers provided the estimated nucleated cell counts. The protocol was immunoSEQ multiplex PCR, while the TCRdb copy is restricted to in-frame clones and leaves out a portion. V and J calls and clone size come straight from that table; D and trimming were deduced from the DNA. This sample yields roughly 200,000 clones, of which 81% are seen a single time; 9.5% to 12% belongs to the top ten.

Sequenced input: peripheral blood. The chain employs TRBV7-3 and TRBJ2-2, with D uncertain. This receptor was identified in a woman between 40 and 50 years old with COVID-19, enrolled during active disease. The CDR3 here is CASSLVHANTGELFF. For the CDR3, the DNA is TGTGCCAGCAGCTTAGTACACGCGAACACCGGGGAGCTGTTTTTT.